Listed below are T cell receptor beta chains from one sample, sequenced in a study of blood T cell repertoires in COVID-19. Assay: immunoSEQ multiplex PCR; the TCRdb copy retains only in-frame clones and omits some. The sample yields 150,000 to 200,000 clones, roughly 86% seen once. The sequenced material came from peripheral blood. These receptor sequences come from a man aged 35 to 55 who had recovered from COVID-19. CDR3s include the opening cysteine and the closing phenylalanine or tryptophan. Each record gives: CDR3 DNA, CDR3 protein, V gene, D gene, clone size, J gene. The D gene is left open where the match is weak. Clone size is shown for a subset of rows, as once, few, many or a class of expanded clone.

TGTGCCAGCAGCGGACAGAACACTGAAGCTTTCTTT CASSGQNTEAFF TRBV9 NA NA TRBJ1-1
TGTGCCAGCAGCTTAGGCGGGATTGGGGAGACCCAGTACTTC CASSLGGIGETQYF TRBV7-9 NA NA TRBJ2-5
TGTGCCAGCAGTTTGGACAGGGGGCACGAAAAACTGTTTTTT CASSLDRGHEKLFF TRBV6-5 TRBD1 NA TRBJ1-4
TGTGCCAGCAGCGAGGCAGGGAGGAAATCCACCCTCCACTTT CASSEAGRKSTLHF TRBV2 NA few TRBJ1-6
TGTGCCAGCAGCTCAGCGGACAGGATTCGTGGCTACACCTTC CASSSADRIRGYTF TRBV7-2 TRBD1 NA TRBJ1-2
TGCGCCAGCAGCCAAGGACTAGTAGCCGCCTACGAGCAGTACTTC CASSQGLVAAYEQYF TRBV4-3 NA NA TRBJ2-7
TGTGCCAGCAGCTTATCACTAGCCCAAGAGACCCAGTACTTC CASSLSLAQETQYF TRBV7-8 NA NA TRBJ2-5
TGTGCCAGCAGCTTGCGTGGCGGGGTTGAGCAGTACTTC CASSLRGGVEQYF TRBV5-8 NA NA TRBJ2-7
TGTGCCAGCAAGGGACAGCCGGGGACCCAGTACTTC CASKGQPGTQYF TRBV6-5 TRBD1 NA TRBJ2-5
TGTGCCAGCAGTTGGGCGGGGGGACAAGAGACCCAGTACTTC CASSWAGGQETQYF TRBV6-5 TRBD2 NA TRBJ2-5
TGTGCCAGCAGCGCACAGGGTTATCTCGAGACCCAGTACTTC CASSAQGYLETQYF TRBV9 NA NA TRBJ2-5
TGTGCCAGCAGCCCTAGCGGGAGGGGGTACGAGCAGTACTTC CASSPSGRGYEQYF TRBV9 TRBD2 NA TRBJ2-7
TGTGCCAGCAGCCCGGACAGGGAAGATGGCTACACCTTC CASSPDREDGYTF TRBV5-4 TRBD1 NA TRBJ1-2
TGCGCCAGCAGCTTGGGAAGCCGTAGTGATGAGCAGTTCTTC CASSLGSRSDEQFF TRBV5-1 NA NA TRBJ2-1
TGTGCCAGCAGCTTAACGTCCTGGACAGGGGGTGCAGATACGCAGTATTTT CASSLTSWTGGADTQYF TRBV7-3 TRBD1 NA TRBJ2-3
TGTGCCACCAGTGATTCGACTAGCGGGAGGGTCGGCGGGGAGCTGTTTTTT CATSDSTSGRVGGELFF TRBV24-1 TRBD2 NA TRBJ2-2
TGTGCCAGCAGCGGGACAGGCGATTACAATGAGCAGTTCTTC CASSGTGDYNEQFF TRBV6-5 TRBD1 NA TRBJ2-1
TGTGCCAGCAGCCTGGGACAGCCGGAGCAGTACTTC CASSLGQPEQYF TRBV6-5 TRBD1 NA TRBJ2-7
TGTGCCAGCAGCCGCGGTGCAGGGGAAGCCGGCTACACCTTC CASSRGAGEAGYTF TRBV3-1/TRBV3-2 NA NA TRBJ1-2
TGTGCCAGCAGTTACTCTTTGGCAGGGGGCAGGGAGACCCAGTACTTC CASSYSLAGGRETQYF TRBV6-5 TRBD1 once TRBJ2-5
TGTGCCAGCAGCTTAGGAGGAGCGGGCTACACCTTC CASSLGGAGYTF TRBV7-2 NA NA TRBJ1-2
TGTGCCAGCAGCCTAATCCCGGGACTAGCCTATGAGCAGTTCTTC CASSLIPGLAYEQFF TRBV7-9 TRBD2 NA TRBJ2-1
TGTGCCAGCAGCTCAGACAGGGTCTCCTACAATGAGCAGTTCTTC CASSSDRVSYNEQFF TRBV6-5 TRBD1 NA TRBJ2-1
TGTGCCAGCAGCTTAGGCAGGGGCGGCCCCGCAGATACGCAGTATTTT CASSLGRGGPADTQYF TRBV11-2 NA NA TRBJ2-3
TGTGCCAGCAGCGCCACCGGGACAGGAGGTAACTATGGCTACACCTTC CASSATGTGGNYGYTF TRBV5-5 TRBD1 NA TRBJ1-2
TGTGCCAGCAGTGAGGTCAGTGATCAGCCCCAGCATTTT CASSEVSDQPQHF TRBV6-1 NA NA TRBJ1-5
TGTGCCAGCAGTCCTAACACCGGGGAGCTGTTTTTT CASSPNTGELFF TRBV6-4 NA few TRBJ2-2
TGTGCCAGCAGCTTGGTACTAGCGGGAGCTCTGGGTGAGCAGTTCTTC CASSLVLAGALGEQFF TRBV5-5 TRBD2 NA TRBJ2-1
TGCGCCAGCAGCCAGACACAGGGGAACACTGAAGCTTTCTTT CASSQTQGNTEAFF TRBV4-1 NA NA TRBJ1-1
TGTGCCAGCAAAGGGAGCGAGCAGTACTTC CASKGSEQYF TRBV2 NA NA TRBJ2-7
TGCAGCGTTGACAGAGAGGCTAGCCTGTTCTTC CSVDREASLFF TRBV29-1 NA NA TRBJ2-1
TGCGCCAGCAGCCAGAAACAGGGGTGGGGGACCGGGGAGCTGTTTTTT CASSQKQGWGTGELFF TRBV4-3 TRBD1 NA TRBJ2-2
TGTGCCAGCAGTTACTACGGTGAGGCCTACAATGAGCAGTTCTTC CASSYYGEAYNEQFF TRBV6-2/TRBV6-3 NA once TRBJ2-1
TGTGCCAGCAGCGTTTACACAGGGAACACTGAAGCTTTCTTT CASSVYTGNTEAFF TRBV9 NA many TRBJ1-1
TGCGCCAGCAGCCACCAGCCACTAGCGGTGGGCACAGATACGCAGTATTTT CASSHQPLAVGTDTQYF TRBV4-1 TRBD2 NA TRBJ2-3
TGTGCCTGGAGCCGGGTAAGCACAGATACGCAGTATTTT CAWSRVSTDTQYF TRBV30 NA NA TRBJ2-3
TGCGCCAGCAGCCAAGATTGGGGGGGCCTCAATGAGCAGTTCTTC CASSQDWGGLNEQFF TRBV4-3 NA NA TRBJ2-1
TGTGCCAGCAGTTACTCGAGCGGGGGGGCCAACGTCCTGACTTTC CASSYSSGGANVLTF TRBV6-5 NA NA TRBJ2-6
TGTGCCAGTAGTATACCGAGACTGACGAGCTCCTACAATGAGCAGTTCTTC CASSIPRLTSSYNEQFF TRBV19 NA NA TRBJ2-1
TGCGCCAGCAGCCAGGGGGGAAGGGGGGGATACGAGCAGTACTTC CASSQGGRGGYEQYF TRBV4-3 NA few TRBJ2-7
TGCGCCAGCAGCCAAATGAATGACAGGTCTCAGCCCCAGCATTTT CASSQMNDRSQPQHF TRBV4-3 NA NA TRBJ1-5
TGTGCCAGCAGCTTCAACAGGGCCAGTGGGGCCAACGTCCTGACTTTC CASSFNRASGANVLTF TRBV13 NA NA TRBJ2-6
TGCAGTGCTAGTGGGCCGAACAATGAGCAGTTCTTC CSASGPNNEQFF TRBV20-1 NA NA TRBJ2-1
TGCGCCAGCAGCCCCCGACAGGGGGGATCCTACGAGCAGTACTTC CASSPRQGGSYEQYF TRBV4-1 TRBD1 NA TRBJ2-7
TGCAGTGCTAGTTCCGGTCGCAATCAGCCCCAGCATTTT CSASSGRNQPQHF TRBV20-1 NA NA TRBJ1-5
TGCGCCAGCAGCTTGAGCGGGAGTCGTATAGATACGCAGTATTTT CASSLSGSRIDTQYF TRBV5-1 TRBD2 NA TRBJ2-3
TGTGCCAGCAGCAGAAGGGGCGATACGCAGTATTTT CASSRRGDTQYF TRBV9 NA NA TRBJ2-3
TGTGCCAGCAGCTCCTACCCTAGCGGGAGAGGTCAAGAGACCCAGTACTTC CASSSYPSGRGQETQYF TRBV7-6 TRBD2 NA TRBJ2-5
TGTGCCAGCAGCTTGGGGGCAGAAGGTCGAGCTTTCTTT CASSLGAEGRAFF TRBV5-4 NA NA TRBJ1-1
TGTGCCAGAGCAGGGGCCGGGGAGCTGTTTTTT CARAGAGELFF TRBV30 NA few TRBJ2-2
TGCGCCAGCAGCTGGGGTTGGGGGACAGGGGAGAACTATGGCTACACCTTC CASSWGWGTGENYGYTF TRBV5-1 TRBD1 once TRBJ1-2
TGTGCCAGTACCCAACAGGGGGACACAGATACGCAGTATTTT CASTQQGDTDTQYF TRBV19 TRBD1 NA TRBJ2-3
TGTGCCAGCAACGGGTCCCCCACAGATACGCAGTATTTT CASNGSPTDTQYF TRBV28 NA NA TRBJ2-3